The 26 T cell receptor beta chains below come from one sample, sequenced in a study of human versus mouse CDR3 diversity and MHC coevolution. Clones were sequenced by immunoSEQ multiplex PCR, and TCRdb holds only the in-frame ones, with some missing. The table shows more than 55,000 clones, with 94% occurring only once. Sequenced input: naive CD4+ T cells from blood. Subset given: CD45RO-negative CD62L-positive naive CD4 T cells. These receptors all come from a person aged 55 to 75 in good health.

A single count supports this clone. The chain joins TRBV11-2 to TRBJ1-4, with 9 positions matching TRBD1. This CDR3 spans 14 amino acids. Germline V gives CDR1 SGHAT, CDR2 FQNNGV. V lost 3 bases to trimming and J lost 5 bases; unmatched junction nucleotides: 1. The CDR3 reads CASSFGQGNEKLFF. Written as DNA, the CDR3 is TGTGCCAGCAGCTTCGGACAGGGGAATGAAAAACTGTTTTTT.

This sequence joins TRBV5-5 and TRBJ2-1; D is perhaps TRBD2 (7 bases). The CDR3 sequence is 15 residues long. V lost 3 bases and J 8 bases, leaving 18 bases between the germline ends. Germline CDR1 SGHKS, CDR2 YYEKEE (reference sequence). The CDR3, as DNA: TGTGCCAGCAGCTCTCAAGGGGGGGAATGGGATGAGCAGTTCTTC. Its translation is CASSSQGGEWDEQFF. Full variable domain (remainder filled in from reference TRBV5-5 and TRBJ2-1): DAGVTQSPTHLIKTRGQQVTLRCSPISGHKSVSWYQQVLGQGPQFIFQYYEKEERGRGNFPDRFSARQFPNYSSELNVNALLLGDSALYLCASSSQGGEWDEQFFGPGTRLTVL.

The chain couples TRBV5-8 to TRBJ1-4; 9 bases are shared with TRBD1. The CDR3 totals 15 residues. V shed 4 bases, J shed 4 bases, and the junction held 5 bases outside the gene matches. CDR1 SGHTS and CDR2 YDEGEE come from the germline V gene. The CDR3 loop reads CASSPGQGVNEKLFF. As DNA, the CDR3 is TGTGCCAGCAGCCCGGGACAGGGAGTTAATGAAAAACTGTTTTTT.

J is TRBJ2-5 and V is TRBV6-6; D gene uncertain. V was pared by 5 bases and J by 2 bases, with 12 bases between. Germline loops: CDR1 MNHNY, CDR2 SVGAGI (reference sequence). The CDR3 sequence is 14 residues long. The CDR3 reads CASSASEEQETQYF. The CDR3 nucleotides are TGTGCCAGCAGTGCTTCAGAGGAGCAAGAGACCCAGTACTTC.

The chain uses TRBV9 and TRBJ2-1; 12 bases match TRBD2. Germline CDR1 is SGDLS and CDR2 is YYNGEE. The V and J ends lost 2 bases and 4 bases, in that order; junction bases with no gene match: 4. CDR3 length: 16 residues. The chain's CDR3 is CASSVNLAGGYNEQFF. The CDR3 nucleotides are TGTGCCAGCAGCGTTAATCTAGCGGGAGGGTACAATGAGCAGTTCTTC.

This chain links TRBV5-4 with TRBJ1-1; 7 positions match TRBD1. Trimming removed 4 bases from V and 8 bases from J; junction bases left unmatched: 17. The germline gives CDR1 SGHNT, CDR2 YYREEE (reference sequence). The CDR3 is made up of 16 amino acids. CDR3 sequence reads: CASSPRAKGQEKEAFF. DNA of the CDR3: TGTGCCAGCAGCCCCCGAGCAAAAGGACAGGAAAAAGAAGCTTTCTTT.

The chain employs TRBV5-5 and TRBJ1-2; D is unclear. Per the germline V gene, CDR1 is SGHKS and CDR2 is YYEKEE (reference sequence). V lost 4 bases to trimming and J lost 4 bases, with 17 bases between them. The CDR3 contains 15 residues. The CDR3 sequence is CASSPNPTEIYGYTF. The CDR3, as DNA: TGTGCCAGCAGCCCCAACCCCACAGAAATCTATGGCTACACCTTC.

The chain is built from TRBV5-1 and TRBJ2-2; no firm D call. Per germline, CDR1 SGHRS and CDR2 YFSETQ. Trimming left V 1 base short and J 4 bases short, with 14 bases between. CDR3 length: 16 amino acids. CDR3 nucleotides: TGCGCCAGCAGCTTGTCTAACTCCCCCACCACCGGGGAGCTGTTTTTT. It codes for CASSLSNSPTTGELFF.

This rearrangement joins TRBV19 to TRBJ2-2, with TRBD1 matching 7 bases. Germline V gene sequence: CDR1 LNHDA, CDR2 SQIVND (reference sequence). Trimming at V came to 4 bases and at J to 7 bases, leaving 3 bases not matched to a gene. The CDR3 extends over 13 amino acids. CDR3 sequence (DNA): TGTGCCAGTAGTACACAGGGGATCGGGGAGCTGTTTTTT. Its protein is CASSTQGIGELFF. Based on the CDR3 plus reference TRBV19 and TRBJ2-2, the full variable domain is DGGITQSPKYLFRKEGQNVTLSCEQNLNHDAMYWYRQDPGQGLRLIYYSQIVNDFQKGDIAEGYSVSREKKESFPLTVTSAQKNPTAFYLCASSTQGIGELFFGEGSRLTVL.

The rearrangement links TRBV5-1 to TRBJ1-1; weak D call: TRBD1 (6 bases). The CDR3 length is 15 residues. Germline values: CDR1 SGHRS, CDR2 YFSETQ. Trimming left V 4 bases short and J 8 bases short, with 21 bases between. This chain's CDR3 is CASSHQPDRLFEAFF. The DNA of the CDR3 is TGCGCCAGCAGCCATCAGCCCGACAGGTTATTCGAAGCTTTCTTT. Combining the CDR3 with reference TRBV5-1 and TRBJ1-1 gives the whole variable domain KAGVTQTPRYLIKTRGQQVTLSCSPISGHRSVSWYQQTPGQGLQFLFEYFSETQRNKGNFPGRFSGRQFSNSRSEMNVSTLELGDSALYLCASSHQPDRLFEAFFGQGTRLTVV.

The CDR3 loop reads CASSESGVETQYF. The DNA for the CDR3 is TGCGCCAGCAGTGAGTCAGGGGTAGAGACCCAGTACTTC. J is TRBJ2-5 and V is TRBV10-1; the D gene is possibly TRBD1 (5 bases). The CDR3 is 13 residues long. Germline V gene data show CDR1 as WNHNN and CDR2 as SYGVQD (reference sequence). V dropped 0 bases and J dropped 4 bases, with 6 bases sitting between them.

The rearrangement links TRBV29-1 to TRBJ2-1; 15 positions match TRBD2. This CDR3 contains 13 residues. CDR1 SQVTM and CDR2 ANQGSEA come from the germline V gene. With 5 bases clipped from V and 10 bases from J, the junction kept 3 bases outside the gene matches. CDR3 loop: CSVRTSGRGEQFF. The DNA of the CDR3 is TGCAGCGTTAGGACTAGCGGGAGGGGCGAGCAGTTCTTC.

The J gene is TRBJ2-1, the V gene TRBV19, with D maybe TRBD2 (7 bases). Trimming shortened V by 6 bases and J by 8 bases, and 29 bases separated the two germline ends. Germline CDR1 and CDR2: LNHDA and SQIVND (reference sequence). CDR3 length: 18 amino acids. DNA for the CDR3: TGTGCCAGTAGCCCCGGCGTGAGGGGGGGGGCCCCAAGGGATGAGCAGTTCTTC. It encodes CASSPGVRGGAPRDEQFF.

V and J are TRBV6-1 and TRBJ2-2, with 7 bases lining up with TRBD2. The CDR3 covers 13 residues. V shed 11 bases, J shed 2 bases, and the junction held 5 bases outside the gene matches. CDR1 and CDR2 (germline): MNHNS, SASEGT. DNA for the CDR3: TGTGCCGGGAGCGGGATTAACACCGGGGAGCTGTTTTTT. As protein: CAGSGINTGELFF.

The genes are TRBV29-1 and TRBJ2-1; D is possibly TRBD2 (5 bases). Germline loops: CDR1 SQVTM, CDR2 ANQGSEA. This CDR3 has 17 residues. The V and J ends lost 3 bases and 0 bases respectively, with 18 bases between them. The CDR3: CSVESHGKGSSYNEQFF. The DNA for the CDR3 is TGCAGCGTTGAGTCCCATGGCAAAGGGAGCTCCTACAATGAGCAGTTCTTC.

This sequence joins TRBV7-2 and TRBJ2-1; 9 nucleotides agree with TRBD2. Trimming cost V 1 base and J 4 bases; bases outside gene matches: 2. The CDR3 runs to 15 residues. CDR1 and CDR2 (germline): SGHTA, FQGNSA. As DNA, the CDR3 is TGTGCCAGCAGCTTAGAGGCGGGAGGGTACAATGAGCAGTTCTTC. Translated, it gives CASSLEAGGYNEQFF.

The V call is TRBV9, the J call TRBJ2-7; 10 bases match TRBD2. Unmatched junction bases numbered 6, after V lost 0 bases and J lost 9 bases. Germline V gene sequence: CDR1 SGDLS, CDR2 YYNGEE. This CDR3 has 14 residues. In DNA form, the CDR3 reads TGTGCCAGCAGCGTAGGGCTAGCGGGAGAAGGGCAGTACTTC. It specifies CASSVGLAGEGQYF.

V and J are TRBV21-1 and TRBJ2-3; the table's D call, TRBD2, was not checked against the DNA. TRBV21-1 is a known pseudogene. The CDR3 extends over 22 amino acids. The CDR3 coding sequence is TGTGCCAGCAGCAAAGGATTTTCGCAGGGACTAGCGGGAGGGCCTGGCCCAGATACGCAGTATTTT. Translating it yields CASSKGFSQGLAGGPGPDTQYF.

This clone was counted once. The V gene is TRBV19, the J gene TRBJ1-5; 9 bases agree with TRBD1. CDR3 length: 14 residues. Trimming removed 4 bases from V and 6 bases from J; junction bases left unmatched: 4. Germline V CDR1 and CDR2: LNHDA, SQIVND (reference sequence). Here the CDR3 reads CASSTGQGSQPQHF. The CDR3 DNA sequence: TGTGCCAGTAGTACGGGACAGGGAAGTCAGCCCCAGCATTTT.

The chain carries TRBV9 and TRBJ2-3, with D possibly being TRBD2 (7 bases). Germline assignment: CDR1 SGDLS and CDR2 YYNGEE. Between the trimmed V and J ends, which lost 0 bases and 4 bases, there was a span of 15 bases. The CDR3 contains 16 residues. The CDR3 bases are TGTGCCAGCAGCGTAGCTAGCGGACAGTCCTCAGATACGCAGTATTTT. Translating it yields CASSVASGQSSDTQYF. Combining the CDR3 with reference TRBV9 and TRBJ2-3 gives the whole variable domain DSGVTQTPKHLITATGQRVTLRCSPRSGDLSVYWYQQSLDQGLQFLIQYYNGEERAKGNILERFSAQQFPDLHSELNLSSLELGDSALYFCASSVASGQSSDTQYFGPGTRLTVL.

CDR3 loop: CASSLAPVGRETQYF. CDR3 coding DNA: TGTGCCAGCAGCTTAGCCCCAGTTGGGAGGGAGACCCAGTACTTC. The chain is built from TRBV7-2 and TRBJ2-5; D might be TRBD2 (6 bases). This CDR3 is 15 amino acids long. CDR1 and CDR2 from the germline V gene are SGHTA and FQGNSA. Trimming took off 0 bases at V and 5 bases at J, with 13 bases between the two ends.

The rearrangement uses TRBV5-1 and TRBJ2-7, with D perhaps TRBD2 (6 bases). Trimming took 4 bases from V and 4 from J, leaving 15 bases between them. This CDR3 has 14 amino acids. The germline V gene encodes CDR1 SGHRS and CDR2 YFSETQ. In nucleotides, the CDR3 is TGCGCCAGCAGCGGGGGGTCTGTTGGGTACGAGCAGTACTTC. Amino acid sequence: CASSGGSVGYEQYF.

In its sample, this clone was seen a few times. The CDR3 DNA sequence: TGTGCCAGCAGCTTAAGGAGCAAAGACACTGAAGCTTTCTTT. Translating gives CASSLRSKDTEAFF. V gene TRBV7-3 combines with J gene TRBJ1-1; unclear D gene. Trimming pared 1 base from V and 3 bases from J, leaving 9 bases between. The CDR3 totals 14 residues. Germline assignment: CDR1 SGHTA and CDR2 FQGTGA.

V usage is TRBV21-1 and J usage is TRBJ2-5; the table's D call, TRBD1, was not checked against the DNA. TRBV21-1 is listed as a pseudogene. The CDR3 runs 19 residues. In DNA, the CDR3 is TGTGCCAGCAGCAAAAAAGGGGTCTTTCAAGACAGGGTCGGAGAGACCCAGTACTTC. It translates to CASSKKGVFQDRVGETQYF.

The chain has TRBV25-1 and TRBJ2-7; D remains unclear. V lost 6 bases to trimming and J lost 4 bases, with 13 bases between them. The CDR3 is made up of 13 amino acids. Germline loops: CDR1 MGHDK, CDR2 SYGVNS. The CDR3 DNA reads TGTGCCAGCAGCGCGAACCCGACTTACGAGCAGTACTTC. Amino acid sequence: CASSANPTYEQYF.

The chain recombines TRBV5-1 with TRBJ2-7; 7 nucleotides line up with TRBD2. Looked up from germline, CDR1 is SGHRS and CDR2 is YFSETQ. This CDR3 region has 15 residues. The V segment lost 0 bases and the J segment 3 bases; nucleotides outside the gene matches: 6. CDR3 protein: CASSLGAGAHYEQYF. DNA for the CDR3: TGCGCCAGCAGCTTGGGGGCGGGAGCACACTACGAGCAGTACTTC.